The 21 T cell receptor beta chains listed next were all sequenced from one sample in a study of cytomegalovirus exposure and HLA in healthy donors. The assay was immunoSEQ multiplex PCR, and TCRdb's table has in-frame clones only and misses some. The sample has roughly 80,000 clones; 85% to 95% are singletons. Sample: PBMCs. The receptors originated from a man in his late teens or twenties in good health and CMV-seronegative.

In nucleotides, the CDR3 is TGCGCCAGCAGCTCCGAGGGGGTGACGGATTTAGACTACGAGCAGTACTTC. It yields the protein CASSSEGVTDLDYEQYF. This chain uses TRBV5-1 with TRBJ2-7; weak D call: TRBD1 (6 bases). This CDR3 comprises 17 residues. Germline CDR1 and CDR2: SGHRS and YFSETQ. V was pared by 3 bases and J by 3 bases, with 22 bases between. Full variable domain (remainder filled in from reference TRBV5-1 and TRBJ2-7): KAGVTQTPRYLIKTRGQQVTLSCSPISGHRSVSWYQQTPGQGLQFLFEYFSETQRNKGNFPGRFSGRQFSNSRSEMNVSTLELGDSALYLCASSSEGVTDLDYEQYFGPGTRLTVT.

The chain recombines TRBV4-1 with TRBJ2-3; 8 nucleotides line up with TRBD1. CDR3 length: 17 amino acids. V dropped 2 bases and J dropped 5; count of bases not matched to a gene: 12. Germline V gene data show CDR1 as MGHRA and CDR2 as YSYEKL. The CDR3 spells CASSQSPLRTGQDTQYF. CDR3 in DNA: TGCGCCAGCAGCCAAAGCCCCCTTCGGACAGGGCAAGATACGCAGTATTTT.

The gene calls are TRBV10-3 and TRBJ1-2; 8 bases align to TRBD1. V lost 7 bases to trimming and J lost 0 bases; unmatched junction nucleotides: 7. The CDR3 loop spans 15 amino acids. Germline assignment: CDR1 ENHRY and CDR2 SYGVKD. The CDR3 loop reads CAITPGQEANYGYTF. In nucleotides, the CDR3 is TGTGCCATCACGCCGGGACAGGAAGCTAACTATGGCTACACCTTC.

The V and J genes are TRBV6-5 and TRBJ1-2; the match to TRBD1 covers 7 bases. In germline, CDR1 is MNHEY, CDR2 SVGAGI. V shed 7 bases, J shed 0 bases, and the junction held 8 bases outside the gene matches. The CDR3 extends over 15 amino acids. In nucleotides, the CDR3 is TGTGCCAGCACCAAACCGGGACAGTCTAACTATGGCTACACCTTC. This sequence encodes CASTKPGQSNYGYTF.

The rearrangement links TRBV11-2 to TRBJ2-7; 8 bases agree with TRBD1. Germline CDR1 reads SGHAT; CDR2 reads FQNNGV. The CDR3 has 17 amino acids. V gave up 2 bases and J gave up 2 bases; unmatched junction bases: 11. The DNA for the CDR3 is TGTGCCAGCAGCTTAAACTTCGGGCAGGGGGCCACCTACGAGCAGTACTTC. This codes for CASSLNFGQGATYEQYF. Looking up the rest from reference TRBV11-2 and TRBJ2-7 gives the full variable domain: EAGVAQSPRYKIIEKRQSVAFWCNPISGHATLYWYQQILGQGPKLLIQFQNNGVVDDSQLPKDRFSAERLKGVDSTLKIQPAKLEDSAVYLCASSLNFGQGATYEQYFGPGTRLTVT.

The rearrangement uses TRBV2 and TRBJ2-1, with 11 positions matching TRBD2. The junction had 9 bases not matched to a gene; V was cut back by 7 bases and J by 4 bases. CDR3 size: 16 residues. Germline V gives CDR1 SNHLY, CDR2 FYNNEI. CDR3 amino acids: CASTSPLAGAYNEQFF. CDR3 coding DNA: TGTGCCAGCACTTCGCCACTAGCGGGGGCATACAATGAGCAGTTCTTC. Filled out from reference TRBV2 and TRBJ2-1, the complete variable domain reads EPEVTQTPSHQVTQMGQEVILRCVPISNHLYFYWYRQILGQKVEFLVSFYNNEISEKSEIFDDQFSVERPDGSNFTLKIRSTKLEDSAMYFCASTSPLAGAYNEQFFGPGTRLTVL.

The genes are TRBV30 and TRBJ2-1; tentative D call: TRBD1 (6 bases). The CDR3 totals 15 residues. V lost 0 bases, J lost 9 bases, and 18 bases lay in between. CDR1 is GTSNPN and CDR2 is SVGIG in the germline V gene (reference sequence). CDR3 protein: CAWSVPPYRAPEQFF. DNA for the CDR3: TGTGCCTGGAGTGTACCCCCTTACAGGGCTCCTGAGCAGTTCTTC.

V and J are TRBV6-6 and TRBJ2-1; 7 positions agree with TRBD2. Germline V lookup: CDR1 MNHNY, CDR2 SVGAGI (reference sequence). J was trimmed by 3 bases and V by 5 bases; bases with no gene match: 1. The CDR3 is 13 amino acids. In nucleotides, the CDR3 is TGTGCCAGCAGTCTAGCGGTCTACAATGAGCAGTTCTTC. This sequence encodes CASSLAVYNEQFF.

The chain couples TRBV11-2 to TRBJ2-7; TRBD2 matches 8 bases. V lost 5 bases to trimming and J lost 2 bases; unmatched junction nucleotides: 8. This CDR3 spans 15 amino acids. CDR1 and CDR2 from the germline V gene are SGHAT and FQNNGV. CDR3 loop: CASSRSAGDAYEQYF. The DNA of the CDR3 is TGTGCCAGCAGCCGGTCAGCGGGAGACGCCTACGAGCAGTACTTC. Complete variable domain (other parts from reference TRBV11-2 and TRBJ2-7): EAGVAQSPRYKIIEKRQSVAFWCNPISGHATLYWYQQILGQGPKLLIQFQNNGVVDDSQLPKDRFSAERLKGVDSTLKIQPAKLEDSAVYLCASSRSAGDAYEQYFGPGTRLTVT.

In this sample, this clone turned up once. The CDR3 here is CASREGTGPDTQYF. The CDR3 DNA follows: TGTGCCAGCAGGGAGGGGACAGGGCCCGATACGCAGTATTTT. The genes are TRBV6-1 and TRBJ2-3; TRBD1 aligns across 9 bases. The germline CDR1 and CDR2 sequences are MNHNS and SASEGT. Trimming took 6 bases from V and 6 from J; bases not matched to a gene: 7. This CDR3 spans 14 amino acids.

About this clone: The junction differs from germline at one of its ends, possibly a read error. This chain links TRBV7-7 with TRBJ2-7, with D possibly TRBD1 on 6 matching bases. Germline lookup yields CDR1 SSHAT and CDR2 FNYEAQ (reference sequence). CDR3 size: 13 residues. In nucleotides, the CDR3 is TGTGCTAGCAGCCCCGAGGGGGTTAGCGAGCAGTACTTC. This sequence encodes CASSPEGVSEQYF.

The table lists this clone with a count of one. The chain links TRBV19 to TRBJ1-1; 10 bases are a match to TRBD1. The CDR3 is made up of 16 amino acids. The germline V gene encodes CDR1 LNHDA and CDR2 SQIVND (reference sequence). V lost 5 bases to trimming and J lost 3 bases; unmatched junction nucleotides: 9. The DNA of the CDR3 is TGTGCCAGTAGTCCTTTGTCCGGGACAGGGGACACTGAAGCTTTCTTT. It specifies CASSPLSGTGDTEAFF.

This clone was found many times. The chain has TRBV6-4 and TRBJ2-5; TRBD1 matches 10 bases. The V segment lost 3 bases and the J segment 4 bases; nucleotides outside the gene matches: 5. The CDR3 has 15 residues. The germline CDR1 and CDR2 sequences are MRHNA and SNTAGT. The CDR3 sequence: CASSEKTGGAETQYF. The CDR3 DNA is TGTGCCAGCAGTGAAAAGACAGGGGGCGCAGAGACCCAGTACTTC.

This chain joins TRBV11-3 and TRBJ2-7, with a tentative D call TRBD1 (5 bases). CDR1 and CDR2 (germline): SGHNT, YENEEA. The CDR3 is 12 residues long. Trimming took 5 bases from V and 1 from J, leaving 6 bases between them. The CDR3 loop reads CASSTGSYEQYF. In DNA form, the CDR3 reads TGTGCCAGCAGCACAGGTTCCTACGAGCAGTACTTC.

The CDR3 region is CASSDVPRQREQYF. CDR3 in DNA: TGTGCCAGCAGTGATGTGCCCAGACAACGCGAGCAGTACTTC. V is TRBV2 and J is TRBJ2-7; no reliable D call. The CDR3 runs to 14 residues. The germline CDR1 and CDR2 sequences are SNHLY and FYNNEI. V was pared by 3 bases and J by 6 bases, with 15 bases between.

This rearrangement joins TRBV18 to TRBJ1-1; D not certain. The CDR3 contains 15 residues. CDR1 and CDR2 (germline): KGHSH, LQKENI. The V end lost 5 bases, the J end lost 0 bases, and 13 bases lay between the germline ends. In DNA, the CDR3 is TGTGCCAGCTCAGAGGTGATCCTCATGAACACTGAAGCTTTCTTT. Amino acid sequence: CASSEVILMNTEAFF.

The chain combines TRBV11-2 with TRBJ2-1, with a tentative D call TRBD1 (6 bases). The germline CDR1 and CDR2 sequences are SGHAT and FQNNGV. The CDR3 length is 14 residues. V was cut by 2 bases and J by 3 bases, with 8 bases left in between. CDR3 bases: TGTGCCAGCAGCTTACAGGGGAACTACAATGAGCAGTTCTTC. Its protein is CASSLQGNYNEQFF.

V usage is TRBV12-5 and J usage is TRBJ2-7; 9 nucleotides agree with TRBD1. CDR1 is LGHNT, CDR2 FRNRAP, per germline. This CDR3 comprises 15 residues. J lost 0 bases, V lost 5 bases, and 5 bases had no gene match. CDR3 bases: TGTGCTAGTGGTCATAGGACAGGGGTCTCCTACGAGCAGTACTTC. This sequence encodes CASGHRTGVSYEQYF.

A note on this clone: An end of the junction differs from the germline gene, which may be a read error. The rearrangement uses TRBV7-7 and TRBJ2-3, with TRBD1 identical over 7 bases. Germline assignment: CDR1 SSHAT and CDR2 FNYEAQ (reference sequence). The CDR3 sequence is 16 residues long. The CDR3 bases are TGTGCTAGCAGCTTGGGGATCCGGACAGGAACAGATACGCAGTATTTT. Translating it yields CASSLGIRTGTDTQYF.

V usage is TRBV5-1 and J usage is TRBJ1-1; 7 bases map to TRBD1. Germline trimming cut 6 bases from V and 2 bases from J; bases unmatched to any gene: 13. Germline lookup yields CDR1 SGHRS and CDR2 YFSETQ. The length of the CDR3 is 16 residues. The CDR3 sequence is CASNSKGAITNTEAFF. CDR3 nucleotide sequence: TGCGCCAGCAACTCAAAGGGGGCGATTACTAACACTGAAGCTTTCTTT.

This clone has just one count. The chain links TRBV6-4 to TRBJ2-3; 8 bases align to TRBD1. The V and J ends lost 2 bases and 4 bases, in that order; junction bases with no gene match: 2. In germline, CDR1 is MRHNA, CDR2 SNTAGT. The CDR3 runs to 14 residues. The CDR3 protein is CASSDTGGADTQYF. Written as DNA, the CDR3 is TGTGCCAGCAGTGACACAGGGGGTGCAGATACGCAGTATTTT.